Listed below are T cell receptor beta chains from one sample, sequenced in a study of T-cell memory formation after mild COVID-19. MiXCR was run by TCRdb on the 5' RACE reads, yielding one entry per CDR3 protein. Of about 180,000 distinct CDR3 sequences listed, 16% were seen once; the top ten hold around 1.9%. The sequenced sample consisted of PBMCs or a T cell subset sorted from them (not recorded which). These receptors were collected from an adult woman who had mild COVID-19 (a few samples of this study predate the infection). Cell type and time point are not known. The CDR3 runs from the conserved cysteine through the conserved F or W. The D gene is left open where the match is weak. Not all rows give a size; the values are once, few, many and, for expanded clones, a class.

abundance	v_gene	d_gene	j_gene	CDR3nt	CDR3aa
.	TRBV12-3/TRBV12-4	TRBD1	TRBJ2-7	TGTGCCAGCACCACGGACAGGAACTCCTACGAGCAGTACTTC	CASTTDRNSYEQYF
few	TRBV4-1	.	TRBJ2-7	TGCGCCAGCAGCCAAAACAGGGTCCGCCCCTCCTACGAGCAGTACTTC	CASSQNRVRPSYEQYF
many	TRBV5-1	TRBD1	TRBJ2-7	TGCGCCAGCAGCCCGGACAGGCCCCCCTACGAGCAGTACTTC	CASSPDRPPYEQYF
few	TRBV7-8	.	TRBJ2-1	TGTGCCAGCAGCCAGGGCGGGGTCTCCTACAATGAGCAGTTCTTC	CASSQGGVSYNEQFF
few	TRBV12-3/TRBV12-4	TRBD2	TRBJ2-1	TGTGCCAGCAGTTTCAGACGGGAACTAGCGGGAGGCAATGAGCAGTTCTTC	CASSFRRELAGGNEQFF
few	TRBV10-3	TRBD2	TRBJ2-3	TGTGCCATCAGCGACAGGACTAGCGGGACGCTAGATACGCAGTATTTT	CAISDRTSGTLDTQYF
.	TRBV9	.	TRBJ2-7	TGTGCCAGCAGCGGGGCGGGACCCGGAGGGGAGCAGTACTTC	CASSGAGPGGEQYF
.	TRBV2	TRBD2	TRBJ2-1	TGTGCCAGCAGTCTCTTAGCTAGCGGGCACAATGAGCAGTTCTTC	CASSLLASGHNEQFF
.	TRBV12-3/TRBV12-4	TRBD1	TRBJ1-6	TGTGCCAGCAGCCGGGGACAGGGTCGAGATTCACCCCTCCACTTT	CASSRGQGRDSPLHF
.	TRBV19	.	TRBJ1-2	TGTGCCAGTAGTATGTACCAGGGGATCAACTATGGCTACACCTTC	CASSMYQGINYGYTF
.	TRBV24-1	TRBD2	TRBJ2-2	TGTGCCACCAGTGCTTCGGGACTAGTCGCAGGAACCGGGGAGCTGTTTTTT	CATSASGLVAGTGELFF
.	TRBV7-3	.	TRBJ2-1	TGTGCCAGCAGCTCCTGGGGCGGGGCTTACAATGAGCAGTTCTTC	CASSSWGGAYNEQFF
few	TRBV7-9	TRBD2	TRBJ2-3	TGTGCCAGCAGCCCTGGGACTAGCGGCGCACGCACAGATACGCAGTATTTT	CASSPGTSGARTDTQYF
.	TRBV4-1	.	TRBJ1-2	TGCGCCAGCAGTTCCCGGGGGGGCAGTTTGACCTTC	CASSSRGGSLTF
few	TRBV27	.	TRBJ2-7	TGTGCCAGCAGTTTACGGCCAGGGAGCTCCTACGAGCAGTACTTC	CASSLRPGSSYEQYF
.	TRBV10-3	TRBD1	TRBJ2-1	TGTGCCATCAGTGAAGGGGACAGGGTTTTGGGACCCTACAACGAGCAGTTCTTC	CAISEGDRVLGPYNEQFF
few	TRBV12-3/TRBV12-4	.	TRBJ1-2	TGTGCCAGCAGTTTAAGGGGTGGCTACACCTTC	CASSLRGGYTF
few	TRBV19	TRBD2	TRBJ2-1	TGTGCCAGTAGTTCCTGGACTAGTGGTGAGCAGTTCTTC	CASSSWTSGEQFF
.	TRBV7-9	TRBD2	TRBJ2-1	TGTGCCAGCAGCTTATTAAGGAGCGGGGGACGCTACAATGAGCAGTTCTTC	CASSLLRSGGRYNEQFF
.	TRBV14	TRBD2	TRBJ2-2	TGTGCCAGCAGCCCCTTCCTGGGGGGGACCGGGGAGCTGTTTTTT	CASSPFLGGTGELFF
.	TRBV4-3	TRBD2	TRBJ2-5	TGCGCCAGCAGCCAAGACCTGGCGGGAGGGCCCCAAGAGACCCAGTACTTC	CASSQDLAGGPQETQYF
many	TRBV5-4	TRBD2	TRBJ2-3	TGTGCCAGCAGCTTGGGCGGGGGGGCCACAGATACGCAGTATTTT	CASSLGGGATDTQYF
.	TRBV7-2	TRBD2	TRBJ2-1	TGTGCCAGCAGCCCCCAGCGGGAGGTTGGTGAGCAGTTCTTC	CASSPQREVGEQFF
.	TRBV15	TRBD2	TRBJ2-5	TGTGCCACCAGCACCGCACTCGTGCGGACTAGCGAGGAAAAAGAGACCCAGTACTTC	CATSTALVRTSEEKETQYF
few	TRBV4-1	.	TRBJ2-2	TGCGCCAGCAGCCAAGCCGGTTTCGGGGGGCGACCTTCGCTCACCGGGGAGCTGTTTTTT	CASSQAGFGGRPSLTGELFF
.	TRBV4-3	TRBD2	TRBJ2-5	TGCGCCAGCAGCCACCCGGGACCCAAGCGGGATCAAGAGACCCAGTACTTC	CASSHPGPKRDQETQYF
.	TRBV21-1	.	TRBJ2-7	TGTGCCAGCAGCAAAAGGGTCCCCGCCCCCTACGAGCAGTACTTC	CASSKRVPAPYEQYF
many	TRBV2	.	TRBJ2-1	TGTGCCAGCAGGGCCTTTTGGGGGGGCGGCCACAATGAGCAGTTCTTC	CASRAFWGGGHNEQFF
.	TRBV6-2/TRBV6-3	.	TRBJ2-2	TGTGCCAGCAGTTACTTTGGGGAGCTGTTTTTT	CASSYFGELFF
few	TRBV20-1	TRBD1	TRBJ2-7	TGCAGTGCTAACAGACAGGGGGCCCGCGAGCAGTACTTC	CSANRQGAREQYF
.	TRBV12-3/TRBV12-4	TRBD2	TRBJ2-5	TGTGCCAGCACCCCAGCGGGGTACCAAGAGACCCAGTACTTC	CASTPAGYQETQYF
few	TRBV20-1	.	TRBJ2-5	TGCAGTGCAGGCGTGGCCCCAGAGACCCAGTACTTC	CSAGVAPETQYF
.	TRBV7-9	.	TRBJ2-3	TGTGCCAGCAACAGGGACGTTACAGATACGCAGTATTTT	CASNRDVTDTQYF
once	TRBV12-3/TRBV12-4	TRBD1	TRBJ1-6	TGTGCCAGCAGTCGATGGGTGGGGACAGGGGTTTATTCACCCCTCCACTTT	CASSRWVGTGVYSPLHF
.	TRBV7-2	.	TRBJ2-1	TGTGCCAGCAGCCGTGCGCGGCTCAATGAGCAGTTCTTC	CASSRARLNEQFF
few	TRBV12-3/TRBV12-4	.	TRBJ1-1	TGTGCCAGCAGTTCGGGGGGGGCGATAAGCACTGAAGCTTTCTTT	CASSSGGAISTEAFF
few	TRBV11-2	TRBD2	TRBJ2-3	TGTGCCAGCAGCTCTCCAACTGGGGGGGGAGATACGCAGTATTTT	CASSSPTGGGDTQYF
few	TRBV20-1	TRBD2	TRBJ2-3	TGCAGTGCTAGAGATGAGTGGCTAGCGGGACACCCACAAGAGCAGTATTTT	CSARDEWLAGHPQEQYF
.	TRBV7-6	TRBD2	TRBJ2-3	TGTGCCAGCAAAGCTGTTCGGGGGGGCACAGATACGCAGTATTTT	CASKAVRGGTDTQYF
.	TRBV12-3/TRBV12-4	.	TRBJ1-5	TGTGCCAGCAGTCTGAGAATGGGCAATCAGCCCCAGCATTTT	CASSLRMGNQPQHF
many	TRBV3-1	TRBD2	TRBJ2-1	TGTGCCAGCAGCCCGTGGGGCGGGAGGAACAATGAGCAGTTCTTC	CASSPWGGRNNEQFF
.	TRBV7-2	.	TRBJ2-5	TGTGCCAGCAGCCTGGACCGCAAAGAGACCCAGTACTTC	CASSLDRKETQYF
.	TRBV5-1	TRBD1	TRBJ2-5	TGCGCCAGCAGCTGGACAGGGGGAGAGACCCAGTACTTC	CASSWTGGETQYF
.	TRBV10-3	.	TRBJ2-5	TGTGCCATCAGTGGGGAAGGGCGGGGAGAGACCCAGTACTTC	CAISGEGRGETQYF
.	TRBV3-1	.	TRBJ1-1	TGTGCCAGCAGCATTACGGGAGGCACTGAAGCTTTCTTT	CASSITGGTEAFF